This T cell receptor (beta chain) is drawn from a study of blood T cells in healthy people across ages (dated by TCRdb to about 2015). Study-level background: Template switching captured roughly one uniquely barcoded TCR beta cDNA molecule per two T cells in model experiments. To track age-related changes in TCR beta repertoire diversity, the study relied on deep sequencing normalized with unique cDNA molecular identifiers. Four age groups were formed from the donors: young (average about 17 years), middle-aged (approximately 40), aged (under 70) and long-lived (around 80). To avoid experimental bias, donors of different ages were spread randomly across the sequencing lanes. Two additional independent replicas of 1 million unique cDNA reads from the same blood draw were analyzed for two donors (one aged 18 to 30 and one aged 80 or older).

The CDR3 contains 14 residues, cysteine and phenylalanine counted. Only the CDR3 region is kept as DNA, spanning 42 bases read in frame from base 1. The V and J ends are trimmed by 5 bases and 7 bases, leaving 12 bases between them. The germline V gene gives CDR1 as MNHEY and CDR2 as SVGAGI. The study at large found these results: There was a strong correlation between observed TCR beta diversity and the percentage of naive T cells measured by flow cytometry. Compared with the aged group, more naive CD4+ T cells, fewer expanded clones and increased TCR diversity were shown by the long-lived group, suggesting age selection. The CMV infection status of donors was not known, potentially confounding age-related changes in expanded clonotypes. As age increased, observed TCR beta diversity per million T cells dropped in a roughly linear way, and a significant reduction was already evident by age 40. Because profiling used bulk unsorted PBMCs, naive and antigen-experienced compartments could not be compared conclusively. Estimates of total diversity from one million sequenced T cells were regarded as lower bounds and underestimates.

With regard to this clonotype: The antigen it binds to is not known. No much larger clone exists at a distance of one base, and base qualities are not known.

The library was produced with 5' RACE. A second roughly 6 to 12 cycle PCR used a sample-barcoded 5' primer and a J-beta primer mix. Each TCR beta cDNA molecule received a unique molecular identifier from a template-switch 5' adaptor carrying 12 random nucleotides. Each sample yielded at least 2.5 million CDR3-containing paired-end reads. All of the RNA was converted into first-strand cDNA using the Mint cDNA synthesis kit, with a TRBC-specific oligonucleotide serving as the primer. After uracil-DNA glycosylase treatment, a first 18-cycle PCR used universal primers M1SS and BC2_uni_R on all cDNA. The paper's data handling went like this. Normalization of each sample was performed by random selection of 1 million high-quality reads, each carrying a distinct molecular identifier. Reads sharing molecular identifiers were discarded rather than binned into consensus sequences. CDR3 identification, clonotype clustering and error correction used MiTCR with a Q25 quality threshold and the strictest error-elimination algorithm. A nonparametric unseen species model with Euler transformation was used to estimate lower-bound total TCR beta diversity. TCRdb's own reprocessing of the public reads used fastp at Q25 and MiXCR and kept productive beta chains. Under each unique CDR3 protein, matching rows form one entry showing the most common genes and DNA. For this entry, the V and J calls and clone size follow TCRdb and not the study's own pipeline. Present in this sample are approximately 1,700,000 distinct CDR3 sequences, more than 35% of which were seen just once. The ten biggest clones cover around 23% of the sample.

The donors were a few dozen Caucasian individuals from Russia, aged about 6 to 100 years, who were systemically healthy. Each donor gave ten milliliters of peripheral blood, collected into EDTA-treated Vacutainer tubes. Ficoll-Paque density-gradient centrifugation was used to isolate PBMCs, with at least 6.5 million obtained per sample. Trizol reagent was used to extract total RNA from PBMCs, with at least 5.5 micrograms per sample. Naive CD45RAhigh/CD27high T cell percentages were measured by flow cytometry on a PBMC aliquot from every donor. The TCR originated in a human donor in good health. The sequencing sample was made of blood. The receptor chain draws on TRBV6-5 and TRBJ1-6; the best D guess is TRBD1, with 5 bases matching. In nucleotides, the sequence is TGTGCCAGCAGTAAGAGGGACTCAAATTCACCCCTCCACTTT. The encoded protein is CASSKRDSNSPLHF.